The clone carrying this T cell receptor (beta chain) was picked up one time. This sample is part of a study of T cell responses to AZD1222 COVID-19 vaccine. Profiling relied on immunoSEQ multiplex PCR, and the TCRdb table lists in-frame clones only, not all of them. Among 66,000 or so clones listed, 79% were seen once. The starting material was peripheral blood, obtained on day 0 of MenACWY control vaccination. This TCR was recovered from an adult in good health.

The CDR3 loop reads CASSHGDRGMKLFF. The CDR3 DNA sequence: TGTGCCAGCAGCCATGGAGACAGGGGGATGAAACTGTTTTTT. The chain recombines TRBV3-1 (or the pseudogene TRBV3-2) with TRBJ1-4; 9 bases agree with TRBD1. This CDR3 is built from 14 residues. Germline assignment: CDR1 LGHDT and CDR2 YNNKEL (reference sequence). V lost 3 bases to trimming and J lost 11 bases; unmatched junction nucleotides: 7.